This T cell receptor (beta chain) comes out of a study of cytomegalovirus exposure and HLA in healthy donors. This clone was counted between two and nine times. The antigen remains unidentified. All the people who gave samples were healthy bone marrow donors. Germline lookup yields CDR1 SGHRS and CDR2 YFSETQ. J gave up 3 bases and V 0 bases, and 5 bases lay outside the gene matches. The CDR3 sequence is 15 residues long. Primers included in the PCR were 60 Vbeta and 13 Jbeta primers. Only in-frame clones appear in the TCRdb table, and some are missing; sequencing was by immunoSEQ multiplex PCR. Here the sample spans about 140,000 clones, around 75% being singletons. Study-wide results and caveats: Cytomegalovirus status was reportedly diagnosed by the classifier with high specificity and sensitivity. According to an earlier analysis, most TCR beta V segments yielded productive rearrangements about 87% or about 30% of the time.

The receptor was isolated from a woman between 25 and 40 years old in good health and CMV-seronegative. What was sequenced was PBMCs. The J gene is TRBJ2-7, the V gene TRBV5-1; the match to TRBD1 covers 8 bases. The CDR3 nucleotides are TGCGCCAGCAGCTTGGGAAACAGGGGGAACTACGAGCAGTACTTC. Protein sequence: CASSLGNRGNYEQYF.